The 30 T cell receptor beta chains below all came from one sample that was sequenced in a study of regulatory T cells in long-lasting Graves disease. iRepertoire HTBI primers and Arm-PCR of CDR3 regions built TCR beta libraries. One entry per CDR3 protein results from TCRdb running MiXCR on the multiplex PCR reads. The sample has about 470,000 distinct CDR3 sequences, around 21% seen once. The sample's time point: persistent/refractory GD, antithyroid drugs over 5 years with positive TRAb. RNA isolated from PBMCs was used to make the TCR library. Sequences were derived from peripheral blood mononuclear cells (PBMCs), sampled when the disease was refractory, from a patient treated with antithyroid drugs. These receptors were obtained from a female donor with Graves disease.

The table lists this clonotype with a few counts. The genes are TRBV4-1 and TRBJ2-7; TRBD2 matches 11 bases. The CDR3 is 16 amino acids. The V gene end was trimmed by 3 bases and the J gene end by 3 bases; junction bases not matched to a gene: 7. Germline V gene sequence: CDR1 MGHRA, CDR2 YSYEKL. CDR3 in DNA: TGCGCCAGCAGCCAGCCGACTAGCGGGAAAATCTACGAGCAGTACTTC. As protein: CASSQPTSGKIYEQYF.

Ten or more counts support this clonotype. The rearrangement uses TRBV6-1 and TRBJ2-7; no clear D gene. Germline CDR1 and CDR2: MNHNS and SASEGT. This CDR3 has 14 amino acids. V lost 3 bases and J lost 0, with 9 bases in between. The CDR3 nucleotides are TGTGCCAGCAGTGAGTTAATGAGCTCCTACGAGCAGTACTTC. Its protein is CASSELMSSYEQYF.

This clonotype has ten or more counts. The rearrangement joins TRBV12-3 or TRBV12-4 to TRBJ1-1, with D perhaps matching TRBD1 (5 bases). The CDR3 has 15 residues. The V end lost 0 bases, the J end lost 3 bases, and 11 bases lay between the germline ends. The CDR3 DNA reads TGTGCCAGCAGTTTAGCGCTTGCCAGGGACACTGAAGCTTTCTTT. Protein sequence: CASSLALARDTEAFF.

CDR3 loop: CSARALREDTGELFF. The CDR3 region has the DNA TGCAGTGCTAGAGCTTTGCGGGAGGACACCGGGGAGCTGTTTTTT. The chain is built from TRBV20-1 and TRBJ2-2; TRBD2 agrees at 8 bases. This CDR3 has 15 residues. Germline V lookup: CDR1 DFQATT, CDR2 SNEGSKA (reference sequence). Trimming at V came to 1 base and at J to 3 bases, leaving 4 bases not matched to a gene.

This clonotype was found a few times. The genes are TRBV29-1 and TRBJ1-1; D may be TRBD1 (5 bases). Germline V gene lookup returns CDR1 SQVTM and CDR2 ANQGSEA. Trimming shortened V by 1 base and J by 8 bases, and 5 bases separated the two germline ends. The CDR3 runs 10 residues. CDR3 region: CSVEGGEAFF. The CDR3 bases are TGCAGCGTTGAAGGGGGGGAAGCTTTCTTT.

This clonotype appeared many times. CDR3 sequence (DNA): TGTGCCAGCAGCTCGGTGCTGGGGGCCTATGGCTACACCTTC. Encoded protein: CASSSVLGAYGYTF. This chain links TRBV11-2 with TRBJ1-2, with D possibly TRBD1 on 6 matching bases. The CDR3 is made up of 14 amino acids. CDR1 and CDR2 (germline): SGHAT, FQNNGV. V lost 4 bases and J 4 bases, leaving 13 bases between the germline ends.

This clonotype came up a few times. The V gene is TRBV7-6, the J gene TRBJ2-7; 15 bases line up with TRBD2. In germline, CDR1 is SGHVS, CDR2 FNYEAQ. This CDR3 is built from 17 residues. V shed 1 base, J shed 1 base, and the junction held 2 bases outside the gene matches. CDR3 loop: CASSLEGLAGGSYEQYF. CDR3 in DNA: TGTGCCAGCAGCTTAGAGGGACTAGCGGGAGGTTCCTACGAGCAGTACTTC.

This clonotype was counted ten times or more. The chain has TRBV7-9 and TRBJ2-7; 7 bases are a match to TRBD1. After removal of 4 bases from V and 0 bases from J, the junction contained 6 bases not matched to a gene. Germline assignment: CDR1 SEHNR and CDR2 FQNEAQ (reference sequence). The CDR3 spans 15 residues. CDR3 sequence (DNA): TGTGCCAGCAGCTCCAGGGGGACCAGCTCCTACGAGCAGTACTTC. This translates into CASSSRGTSSYEQYF.

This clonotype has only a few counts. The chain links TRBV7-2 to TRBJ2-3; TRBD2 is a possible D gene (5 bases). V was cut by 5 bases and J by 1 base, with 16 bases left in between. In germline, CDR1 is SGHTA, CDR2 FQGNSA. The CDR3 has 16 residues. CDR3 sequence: CASSPINVGGTDTQYF. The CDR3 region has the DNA TGTGCCAGCAGCCCAATCAACGTGGGAGGCACAGATACGCAGTATTTT.

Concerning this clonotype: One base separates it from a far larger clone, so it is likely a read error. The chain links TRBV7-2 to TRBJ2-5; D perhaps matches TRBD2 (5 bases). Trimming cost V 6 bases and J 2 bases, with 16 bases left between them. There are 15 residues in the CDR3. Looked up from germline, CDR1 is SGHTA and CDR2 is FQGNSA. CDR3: CASSFQRILQETQYF. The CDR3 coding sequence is TGTGCCAGCAGTTTCCAGCGGATACTTCAAGAGACCCAGTACTTC.

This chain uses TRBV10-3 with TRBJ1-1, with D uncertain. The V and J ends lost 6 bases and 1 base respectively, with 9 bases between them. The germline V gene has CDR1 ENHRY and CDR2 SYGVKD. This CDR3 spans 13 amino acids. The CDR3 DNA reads TGTGCCATCAGCGGACGGGGGAACACTGAAGCTTTCTTT. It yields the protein CAISGRGNTEAFF.

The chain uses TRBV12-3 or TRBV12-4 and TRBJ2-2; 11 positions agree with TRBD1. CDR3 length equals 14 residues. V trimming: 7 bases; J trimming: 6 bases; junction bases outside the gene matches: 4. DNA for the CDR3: TGTGCCAGCACCTGGGACAGGGGGGCCGGGGAGCTGTTTTTT. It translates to CASTWDRGAGELFF.

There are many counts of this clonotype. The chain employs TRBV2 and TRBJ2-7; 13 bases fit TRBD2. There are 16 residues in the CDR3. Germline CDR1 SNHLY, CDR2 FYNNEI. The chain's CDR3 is CASRDGLAGVSYEQYF. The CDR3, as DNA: TGTGCTAGCCGGGACGGACTAGCGGGAGTGTCCTACGAGCAGTACTTC. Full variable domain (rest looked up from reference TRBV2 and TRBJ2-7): EPEVTQTPSHQVTQMGQEVILRCVPISNHLYFYWYRQILGQKVEFLVSFYNNEISEKSEIFDDQFSVERPDGSNFTLKIRSTKLEDSAMYFCASRDGLAGVSYEQYFGPGTRLTVT.

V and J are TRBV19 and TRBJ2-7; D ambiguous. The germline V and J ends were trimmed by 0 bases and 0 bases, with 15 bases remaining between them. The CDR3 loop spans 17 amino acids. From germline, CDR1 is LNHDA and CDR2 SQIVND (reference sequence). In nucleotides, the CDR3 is TGTGCCAGTAGTATAGATCTTACGGCAACTTTCTCCTACGAGCAGTACTTC. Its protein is CASSIDLTATFSYEQYF.

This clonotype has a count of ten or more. CDR3 DNA: TGTGCCAGCCGCCGGGACAGGGGGCAGGGACGTAGCACTGAAGCTTTCTTT. Translated: CASRRDRGQGRSTEAFF. The chain uses TRBV12-3 or TRBV12-4 and TRBJ1-1; 12 bases match TRBD1. V dropped 8 bases and J dropped 4; count of bases not matched to a gene: 14. There are 17 residues in the CDR3.

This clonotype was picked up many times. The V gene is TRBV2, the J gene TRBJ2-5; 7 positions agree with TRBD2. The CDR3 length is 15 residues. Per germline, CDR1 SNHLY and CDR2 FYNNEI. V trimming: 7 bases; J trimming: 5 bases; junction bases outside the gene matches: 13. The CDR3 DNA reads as TGTGCCAGCAAGAATGCGGGAGCAGCCAGGGAGACCCAGTACTTC. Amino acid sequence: CASKNAGAARETQYF.

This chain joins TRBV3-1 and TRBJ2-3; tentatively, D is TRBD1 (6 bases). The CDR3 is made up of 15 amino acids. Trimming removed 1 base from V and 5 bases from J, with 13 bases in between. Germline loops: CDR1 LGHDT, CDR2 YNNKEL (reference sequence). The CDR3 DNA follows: TGTGCCAGCAGCCAAGTTCCAGGGGAGAGAGATACGCAGTATTTT. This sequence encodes CASSQVPGERDTQYF.

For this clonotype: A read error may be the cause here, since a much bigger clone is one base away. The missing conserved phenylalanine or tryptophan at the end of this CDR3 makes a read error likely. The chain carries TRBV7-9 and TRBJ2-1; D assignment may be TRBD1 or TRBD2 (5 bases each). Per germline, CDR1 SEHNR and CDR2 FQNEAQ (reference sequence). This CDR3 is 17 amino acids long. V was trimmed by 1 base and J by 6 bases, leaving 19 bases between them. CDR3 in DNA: TGTGCCAGCAGCTTAGTGGGTTTGGGGCTAGCCGGCAATGAGCAGTTCCTC. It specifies CASSLVGLGLAGNEQFL.

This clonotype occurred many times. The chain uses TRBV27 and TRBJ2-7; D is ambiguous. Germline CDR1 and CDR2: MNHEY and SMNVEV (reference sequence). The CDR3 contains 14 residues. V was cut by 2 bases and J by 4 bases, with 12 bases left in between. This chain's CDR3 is CASSLTQSDYEQYF. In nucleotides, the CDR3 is TGTGCCAGCAGTTTAACCCAGTCTGATTACGAGCAGTACTTC.

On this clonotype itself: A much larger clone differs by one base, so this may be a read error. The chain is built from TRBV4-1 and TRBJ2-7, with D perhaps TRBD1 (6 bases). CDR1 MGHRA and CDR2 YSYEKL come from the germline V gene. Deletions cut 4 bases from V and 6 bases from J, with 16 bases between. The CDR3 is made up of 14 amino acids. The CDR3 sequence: CASSPGTRETEQYF. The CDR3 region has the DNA TGCGCCAGCAGCCCCGGGACACGGGAAACCGAGCAGTACTTC.

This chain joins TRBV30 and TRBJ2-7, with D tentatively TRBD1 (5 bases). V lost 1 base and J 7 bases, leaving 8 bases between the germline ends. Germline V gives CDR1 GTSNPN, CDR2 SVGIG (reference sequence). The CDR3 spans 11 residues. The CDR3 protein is CAWSDRQEQYF. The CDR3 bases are TGTGCCTGGAGTGACAGACAGGAGCAGTACTTC.

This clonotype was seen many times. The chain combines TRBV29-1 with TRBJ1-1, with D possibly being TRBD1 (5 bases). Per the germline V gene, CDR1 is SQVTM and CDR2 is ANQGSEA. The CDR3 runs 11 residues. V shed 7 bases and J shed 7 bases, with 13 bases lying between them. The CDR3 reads CSAVWGNEAFF. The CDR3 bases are TGCAGCGCTGTGTGGGGGAATGAAGCTTTCTTT.

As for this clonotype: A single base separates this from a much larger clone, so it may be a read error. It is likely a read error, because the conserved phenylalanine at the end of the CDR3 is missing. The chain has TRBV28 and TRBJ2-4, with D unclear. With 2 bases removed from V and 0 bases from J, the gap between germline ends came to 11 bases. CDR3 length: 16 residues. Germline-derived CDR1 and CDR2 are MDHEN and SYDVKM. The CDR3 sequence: CASSLNLRLAKNIQYL. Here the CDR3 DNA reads TGTGCCAGCAGTTTAAATTTGAGACTAGCCAAAAACATTCAGTACCTC.

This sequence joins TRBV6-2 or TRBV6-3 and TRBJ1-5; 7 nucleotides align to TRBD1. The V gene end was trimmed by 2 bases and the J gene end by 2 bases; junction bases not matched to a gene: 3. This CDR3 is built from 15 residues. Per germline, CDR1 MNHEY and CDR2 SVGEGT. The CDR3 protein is CASSYLDRGNQPQHF. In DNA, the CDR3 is TGTGCCAGCAGTTACCTCGACAGGGGCAATCAGCCCCAGCATTTT.

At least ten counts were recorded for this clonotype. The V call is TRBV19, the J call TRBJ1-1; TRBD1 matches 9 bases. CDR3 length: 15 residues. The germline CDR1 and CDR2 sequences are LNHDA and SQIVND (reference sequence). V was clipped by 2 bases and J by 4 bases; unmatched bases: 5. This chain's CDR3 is CASSILRGQGTEAFF. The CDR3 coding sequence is TGTGCCAGTAGTATACTCAGGGGACAGGGCACTGAAGCTTTCTTT.

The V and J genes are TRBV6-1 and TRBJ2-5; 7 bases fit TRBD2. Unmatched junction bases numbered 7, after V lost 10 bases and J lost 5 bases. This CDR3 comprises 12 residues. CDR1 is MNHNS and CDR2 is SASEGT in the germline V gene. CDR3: CATAGSQETQYF. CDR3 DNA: TGTGCCACAGCGGGAAGCCAGGAGACCCAGTACTTC.

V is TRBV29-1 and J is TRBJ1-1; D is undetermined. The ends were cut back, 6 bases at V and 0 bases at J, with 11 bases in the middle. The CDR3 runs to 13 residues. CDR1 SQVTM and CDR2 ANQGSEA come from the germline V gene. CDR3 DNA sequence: TGCAGCGTGGGTCTAACGATGAACACTGAAGCTTTCTTT. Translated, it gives CSVGLTMNTEAFF.

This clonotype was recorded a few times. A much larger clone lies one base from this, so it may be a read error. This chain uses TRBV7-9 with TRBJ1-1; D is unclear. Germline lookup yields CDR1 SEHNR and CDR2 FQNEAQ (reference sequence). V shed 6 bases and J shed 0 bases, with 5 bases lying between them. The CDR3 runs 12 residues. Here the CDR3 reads CASRWMNTEAFF. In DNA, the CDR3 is TGTGCCAGCAGATGGATGAACACTGAAGCTTTCTTT.

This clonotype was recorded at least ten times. CDR3 coding DNA: TGTGCCAGCAGTTTATCCAGCGGGAGCGCCGAGCAGTACTTC. This translates into CASSLSSGSAEQYF. V and J are TRBV27 and TRBJ2-7, with 8 bases matching TRBD2. The CDR3 is made up of 14 amino acids. Per the germline V gene, CDR1 is MNHEY and CDR2 is SMNVEV (reference sequence). V was pared by 0 bases and J by 6 bases, with 4 bases of the junction left unmatched.

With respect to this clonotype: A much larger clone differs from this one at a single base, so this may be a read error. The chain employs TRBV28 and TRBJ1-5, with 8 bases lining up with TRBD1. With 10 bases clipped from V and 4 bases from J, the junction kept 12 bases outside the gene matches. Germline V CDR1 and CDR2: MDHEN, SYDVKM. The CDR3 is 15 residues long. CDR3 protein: CATEPGTGLNQPQHF. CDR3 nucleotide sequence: TGTGCCACCGAGCCCGGGACAGGCTTAAATCAGCCCCAGCATTTT.